This TCR beta chain stems from a study of blood T cell repertoires in COVID-19. Study-wide context: Specimens from acute and convalescent COVID-19 originated in the United States, Italy and Spain. PBMCs, B-cell-depleted T cells, or T cells provided the cDNA or gDNA that made up the material.

In the source study's methods: Reference gene primer amplification gave estimated nucleated cell counts. Clones were read by immunoSEQ multiplex PCR, and TCRdb kept only the in-frame ones, dropping some. V, J and clone size are those of that table, while D and trimming were read from the DNA. This sample has about 170,000 clones, with approximately 86% found just once. In this sample, this clone turned up a few times. Germline V lookup: CDR1 MDHEN, CDR2 SYDVKM. V gave up 3 bases and J gave up 5 bases; unmatched junction bases: 6. The CDR3 has 15 residues. The Seattle patients, enrolled during active infection, were followed longitudinally.

The sequence was obtained from a woman aged 80 or over with COVID-19, enrolled during active disease. The specimen sequenced was peripheral blood. The chain has TRBV28 and TRBJ1-1; TRBD1 aligns across 10 bases. CDR3 DNA: TGTGCCAGCAGTTTGCCGGGACAGGGGAGGACTGAAGCTTTCTTT. Encoded protein: CASSLPGQGRTEAFF.